The sequence of this T cell receptor beta chain was determined in a study of CD8 T cells in Susac syndrome. RNA amounts of about 0.5 to 1 ug underwent reverse transcription with random hexamers. The authors amplified TCR beta CDR3 across 54 Vbeta and 13 Jbeta using immunoSEQ multiplex PCR. TCRdb reprocessed the immunoSEQ multiplex PCR reads with MiXCR, giving one entry per CDR3 protein. This repertoire shows under 200,000 distinct CDR3 sequences, approximately 94% found once; its top ten account for 0.1% to 0.12%. The CDR3 sequence is 14 residues long. Losses at the gene ends were 2 bases for V and 3 bases for J; bases not matched to a gene: 2. Germline CDR1 reads SGHTA; CDR2 reads FQGTGA.

The receptor was isolated from a human donor with Susac syndrome. Material: CD4+ T cells from PBMCs. The chain couples TRBV7-3 to TRBJ2-5; 8 bases map to TRBD1. CDR3 DNA sequence: TGTGCCAGCAGCTTACAGGGGGCAGAAGAGACCCAGTACTTC. The encoded protein is CASSLQGAEETQYF. Together with reference TRBV7-3 and TRBJ2-5, the CDR3 gives the full variable domain: GAGVSQTPSNKVTEKGKYVELRCDPISGHTALYWYRQSLGQGPEFLIYFQGTGAADDSGLPNDRFFAVRPEGSVSTLKIQRTERGDSAVYLCASSLQGAEETQYFGPGTRLLVL.